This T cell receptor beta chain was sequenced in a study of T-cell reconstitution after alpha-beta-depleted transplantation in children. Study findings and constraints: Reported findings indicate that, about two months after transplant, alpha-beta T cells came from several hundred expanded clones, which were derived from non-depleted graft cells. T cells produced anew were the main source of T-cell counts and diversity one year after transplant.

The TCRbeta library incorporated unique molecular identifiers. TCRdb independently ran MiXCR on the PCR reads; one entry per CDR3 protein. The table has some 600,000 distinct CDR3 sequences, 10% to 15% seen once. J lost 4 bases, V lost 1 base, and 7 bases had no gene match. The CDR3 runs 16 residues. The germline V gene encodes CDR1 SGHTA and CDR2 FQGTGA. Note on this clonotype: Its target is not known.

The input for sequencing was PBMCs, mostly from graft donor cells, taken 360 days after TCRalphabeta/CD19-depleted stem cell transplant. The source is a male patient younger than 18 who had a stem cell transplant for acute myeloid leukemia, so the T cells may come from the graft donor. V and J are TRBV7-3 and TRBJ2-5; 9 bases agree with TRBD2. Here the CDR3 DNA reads TGTGCCAGCAGCTTAAACGGCGGGAGGGGCGGAGAGACCCAGTACTTC. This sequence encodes CASSLNGGRGGETQYF.